This T cell receptor beta chain was recovered during a study of T-cell reconstitution after alpha-beta-depleted transplantation in children. Study-level findings and limits: Counts and diversity of T cells one year after transplant came mostly from newly produced T cells. Where alpha-beta T cells came from about two months after transplant was reportedly several hundred expanded graft clones. Recipient T cells and thymic progenitors that survived gave rise to the high TCRbeta diversity observed at day 60 in some patients.

Molecular barcoding with unique molecular identifiers was used for the TCRbeta library. TCRdb called the PCR reads again in MiXCR, with one record for every CDR3 protein. The sample shows 700,000 to 950,000 distinct CDR3 sequences, 15% to 20% of them seen only once. Germline V lookup: CDR1 SGHAT, CDR2 FQNNGV. The CDR3 length is 16 residues. V lost 1 base and J 9 bases, leaving 19 bases between the germline ends. About this clonotype itself: Antigen specificity is unknown.

The gene calls are TRBV11-2 and TRBJ2-1; the D gene is possibly TRBD1 (6 bases). Material: PBMCs, mostly from graft donor cells, obtained 360 days after TCRalphabeta/CD19-depleted stem cell transplant. The clonotype originates from a male patient aged 5 to 17 who had a stem cell transplant for acute lymphoblastic leukemia, so the T cells may come from the graft donor. The CDR3 protein is CASSLVGRGPQSEQFF. CDR3 DNA sequence: TGTGCCAGCAGCTTAGTAGGCAGGGGCCCACAAAGTGAGCAGTTCTTC.